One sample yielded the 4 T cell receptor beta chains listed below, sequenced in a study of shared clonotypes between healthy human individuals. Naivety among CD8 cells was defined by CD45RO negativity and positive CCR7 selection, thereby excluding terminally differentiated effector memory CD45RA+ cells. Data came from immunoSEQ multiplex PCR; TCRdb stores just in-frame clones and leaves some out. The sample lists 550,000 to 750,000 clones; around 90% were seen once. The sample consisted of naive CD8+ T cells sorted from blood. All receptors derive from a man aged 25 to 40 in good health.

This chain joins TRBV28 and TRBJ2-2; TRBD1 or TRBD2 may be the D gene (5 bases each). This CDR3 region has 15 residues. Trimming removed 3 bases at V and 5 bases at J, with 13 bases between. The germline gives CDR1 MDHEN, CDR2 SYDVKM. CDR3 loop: CASSLGRRRTGELFF. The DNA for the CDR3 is TGTGCCAGCAGTTTGGGACGGCGAAGGACCGGGGAGCTGTTTTTT.

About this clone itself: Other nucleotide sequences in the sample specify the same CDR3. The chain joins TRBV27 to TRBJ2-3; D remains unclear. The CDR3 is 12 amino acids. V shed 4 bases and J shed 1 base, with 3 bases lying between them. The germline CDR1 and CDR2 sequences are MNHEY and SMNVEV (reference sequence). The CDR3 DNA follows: TGTGCCAGCAGTTCGGGCACAGATACGCAGTATTTT. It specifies CASSSGTDTQYF.

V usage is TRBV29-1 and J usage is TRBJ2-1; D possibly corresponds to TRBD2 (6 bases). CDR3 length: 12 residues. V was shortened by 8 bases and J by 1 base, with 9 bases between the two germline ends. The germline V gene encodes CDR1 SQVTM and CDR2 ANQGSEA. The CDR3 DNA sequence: TGCAGCTGGGGGGTATCCTACAATGAGCAGTTCTTC. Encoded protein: CSWGVSYNEQFF.

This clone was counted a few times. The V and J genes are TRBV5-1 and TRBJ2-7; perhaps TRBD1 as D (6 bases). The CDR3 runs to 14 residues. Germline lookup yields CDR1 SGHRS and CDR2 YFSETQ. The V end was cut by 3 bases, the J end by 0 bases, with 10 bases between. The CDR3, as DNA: TGCGCCAGCAGCTGGCTGGACAGCTCCTACGAGCAGTACTTC. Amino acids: CASSWLDSSYEQYF.